This is a list of T cell receptor beta chains from one sample in a study of T cells in localized non-small cell lung cancer. Using immunoSEQ multiplex PCR, the repertoire was profiled, and TCRdb retains in-frame clones only, with some absent. Here the sample spans fewer than 90,000 clones, roughly 75% being singletons. Sequences were derived from PBMCs, sampled before any cancer treatment. The receptors come from a man aged 35 to 69 with stage II squamous cell lung carcinoma. Each CDR3 is given with its conserved first and last residue. D genes are given only for firm matches. A row's size may be missing; if present it is once, few, many or a size class.

v_gene: TRBV4-3
abundance: .
j_gene: TRBJ1-1
d_gene: .
CDR3nt: TGCGCCAGCAGCCAAGACCCAGCGAACACTGAAGCTTTCTTT
CDR3aa: CASSQDPANTEAFF

v_gene: TRBV30
abundance: .
j_gene: TRBJ1-2
d_gene: .
CDR3nt: TGTGCCTGGAGTACACGGACGGGATCCTCCTCTGGCTACACCTTC
CDR3aa: CAWSTRTGSSSGYTF

v_gene: TRBV2
abundance: .
j_gene: TRBJ1-1
d_gene: .
CDR3nt: TGTGCCGGTAGACAGGAGAGCACTGAAGCTTTCTTT
CDR3aa: CAGRQESTEAFF

v_gene: TRBV6-1
abundance: .
j_gene: TRBJ1-6
d_gene: .
CDR3nt: TGTGCCAGCAGTGTGGAAGCACTCCTCTATAATTCACCCCTCCACTTT
CDR3aa: CASSVEALLYNSPLHF

v_gene: TRBV4-2
abundance: .
j_gene: TRBJ1-2
d_gene: .
CDR3nt: TGTGCCAGCAGCCCCCGGACATACTATGGCTACACCTTC
CDR3aa: CASSPRTYYGYTF

v_gene: TRBV28
abundance: .
j_gene: TRBJ1-2
d_gene: .
CDR3nt: TGTGCCAGCAGTTTAGACGGTCAGGTCCCCGGTGGCTACACCTTC
CDR3aa: CASSLDGQVPGGYTF

v_gene: TRBV28
abundance: .
j_gene: TRBJ2-5
d_gene: TRBD1
CDR3nt: TGTGCCAGCAGCGGGACAGGGAACGGCGAGACCCAGTACTTC
CDR3aa: CASSGTGNGETQYF

v_gene: TRBV4-1
abundance: .
j_gene: TRBJ2-5
d_gene: TRBD1
CDR3nt: TGCGCCAGCAGCCAAGCAGGGACAGGAGGCGAGACCCAGTACTTC
CDR3aa: CASSQAGTGGETQYF

v_gene: TRBV6-4
abundance: .
j_gene: TRBJ2-3
d_gene: .
CDR3nt: TGTGCCAGCGGTACCAACCACGGGTGGAGGGGCACAGATACGCAGTATTTT
CDR3aa: CASGTNHGWRGTDTQYF

v_gene: TRBV29-1
abundance: .
j_gene: TRBJ2-2
d_gene: .
CDR3nt: TGCAGCGGAGGGGGGGCCGGCGGGGAGCTGTTTTTT
CDR3aa: CSGGGAGGELFF

v_gene: TRBV4-3
abundance: .
j_gene: TRBJ2-3
d_gene: TRBD2
CDR3nt: TGCGCCAGCAGCCAAGAGCTAGCGGGGCGCACAGATACGCAGTATTTT
CDR3aa: CASSQELAGRTDTQYF

v_gene: TRBV28
abundance: .
j_gene: TRBJ2-7
d_gene: TRBD1
CDR3nt: TGTGCCAGCAGTTCCTCGCCTGGACAGGGGCTTGACTACGAGCAGTACTTC
CDR3aa: CASSSSPGQGLDYEQYF

v_gene: TRBV4-3
abundance: once
j_gene: TRBJ1-5
d_gene: .
CDR3nt: TGCGCCAGCAGCCAAGATCCGGGGGTCCAGCCCCAGCATTTT
CDR3aa: CASSQDPGVQPQHF

v_gene: TRBV30
abundance: few
j_gene: TRBJ1-1
d_gene: .
CDR3nt: TGTGCCTGGAGTTTGGGTATGGGCACTGAAGCTTTCTTT
CDR3aa: CAWSLGMGTEAFF

v_gene: TRBV29-1
abundance: .
j_gene: TRBJ2-7
d_gene: TRBD1
CDR3nt: TGCAGCGTGGCTCCGGGACAGGTGTTCTCCTACGAGCAGTACTTC
CDR3aa: CSVAPGQVFSYEQYF

v_gene: TRBV2
abundance: .
j_gene: TRBJ1-1
d_gene: .
CDR3nt: TGTGCCAGCAGTGAACTGCCGAACACTGAAGCTTTCTTT
CDR3aa: CASSELPNTEAFF

v_gene: TRBV2
abundance: .
j_gene: TRBJ2-2
d_gene: .
CDR3nt: TGTGCCAGCAGATTAGGGACCGGGGAGCTGTTTTTT
CDR3aa: CASRLGTGELFF

v_gene: TRBV4-1
abundance: .
j_gene: TRBJ2-1
d_gene: .
CDR3nt: TGCGCCAGCAGCCAAAGGTCTCGGCCGGGTGAGCAGTTCTTC
CDR3aa: CASSQRSRPGEQFF

v_gene: TRBV7-2
abundance: .
j_gene: TRBJ2-3
d_gene: .
CDR3nt: TGTGCCAGCAGCCCCCATTCTAGCACAGATACGCAGTATTTT
CDR3aa: CASSPHSSTDTQYF

v_gene: TRBV29-1
abundance: .
j_gene: TRBJ2-7
d_gene: .
CDR3nt: TGCAGCGTTGCCCCCCATCAGCGTGCCTCCTACGAGCAGTACTTC
CDR3aa: CSVAPHQRASYEQYF

v_gene: TRBV4-1
abundance: once
j_gene: TRBJ2-7
d_gene: .
CDR3nt: TGCGCCAGCAGCCAAGATCCCAGGGACGGGCTGAGAAACGAGCAGTACTTC
CDR3aa: CASSQDPRDGLRNEQYF

v_gene: TRBV5-8
abundance: .
j_gene: TRBJ1-5
d_gene: .
CDR3nt: TGTGCCAGCAGCGACGGGAGGGGATTGATAGCAAATCAGCCCCAGCATTTT
CDR3aa: CASSDGRGLIANQPQHF

v_gene: TRBV27
abundance: .
j_gene: TRBJ2-1
d_gene: .
CDR3nt: TGTGCCAGCAGCCATCGGGCGAGCTCCTACAATGAGCAGTTCTTC
CDR3aa: CASSHRASSYNEQFF

v_gene: TRBV19
abundance: .
j_gene: TRBJ2-3
d_gene: .
CDR3nt: TGTGCCAGTAGCGAAACGGGATTCGGGCTAGATACGCAGTATTTT
CDR3aa: CASSETGFGLDTQYF

v_gene: TRBV7-2
abundance: .
j_gene: TRBJ2-6
d_gene: .
CDR3nt: TGTGCCAGCAGCTTGGGGTCCTCTGGGGCCAACGTCCTGACTTTC
CDR3aa: CASSLGSSGANVLTF

v_gene: TRBV2
abundance: .
j_gene: TRBJ1-2
d_gene: .
CDR3nt: TGTGCCAGCACCCCGAGGTATGGCTACACCTTC
CDR3aa: CASTPRYGYTF

v_gene: TRBV7-9
abundance: .
j_gene: TRBJ2-7
d_gene: .
CDR3nt: TGTGCCAGCAGCCAGGACAGACTCTCCTACGAGCAGTACTTC
CDR3aa: CASSQDRLSYEQYF

v_gene: TRBV5-6
abundance: .
j_gene: TRBJ2-3
d_gene: TRBD2
CDR3nt: TGTGCCAGCAGCTTCGGCGGGGGGACCGGATCAGATACGCAGTATTTT
CDR3aa: CASSFGGGTGSDTQYF

v_gene: TRBV19
abundance: .
j_gene: TRBJ2-5
d_gene: .
CDR3nt: TGTGCCAGTAGTATAGGGTTCCAAGAGACCCAGTACTTC
CDR3aa: CASSIGFQETQYF

v_gene: TRBV6-6
abundance: few
j_gene: TRBJ2-7
d_gene: .
CDR3nt: TGTGCCAGCAGTTACTCGGGGGAGCAGTACTTC
CDR3aa: CASSYSGEQYF

v_gene: TRBV29-1
abundance: .
j_gene: TRBJ2-1
d_gene: TRBD2
CDR3nt: TGCAGCGTTGAAGGTTTAGCAACTAGCGGGAGGTATGAGCAGTTCTTC
CDR3aa: CSVEGLATSGRYEQFF

v_gene: TRBV5-1
abundance: .
j_gene: TRBJ2-3
d_gene: TRBD2
CDR3nt: TGCGCCAGCACCGATAGCGGGGGTAGCACAGATACGCAGTATTTT
CDR3aa: CASTDSGGSTDTQYF

v_gene: TRBV29-1
abundance: .
j_gene: TRBJ2-2
d_gene: .
CDR3nt: TGCAGCGGGACAGATTCGGGCACCGGGGAGCTGTTTTTT
CDR3aa: CSGTDSGTGELFF

v_gene: TRBV4-1
abundance: .
j_gene: TRBJ1-5
d_gene: .
CDR3nt: TGCGCCAGCAGCCAAGAGGGGTGGGGGCGAGACCAGCCCCAGCATTTT
CDR3aa: CASSQEGWGRDQPQHF

v_gene: TRBV27
abundance: .
j_gene: TRBJ2-7
d_gene: TRBD1
CDR3nt: TGTGCCAGCAGTTTATCGGGACAGGGGGCTAGCGGGAGCCCCTCCTACGAGCAGTACTTC
CDR3aa: CASSLSGQGASGSPSYEQYF

v_gene: TRBV7-2
abundance: .
j_gene: TRBJ1-2
d_gene: .
CDR3nt: TGTGCCAGCAGCCCGAGTGGGGGGGGCTATGGCTACACCTTC
CDR3aa: CASSPSGGGYGYTF

v_gene: TRBV7-8
abundance: .
j_gene: TRBJ1-2
d_gene: .
CDR3nt: TGTGCCAGCAGCCCCCGCAGGGATGCTAACTATGGCTACACCTTC
CDR3aa: CASSPRRDANYGYTF

v_gene: TRBV6-1
abundance: .
j_gene: TRBJ2-7
d_gene: .
CDR3nt: TGTGCCAGCAGTGGAGGACCGGGAACCTACGAGCAGTACTTC
CDR3aa: CASSGGPGTYEQYF

v_gene: TRBV5-1
abundance: .
j_gene: TRBJ2-1
d_gene: .
CDR3nt: TGCGCCAGCAGCCTCGGAGGGGCCCCCTACAATGAGCAGTTCTTC
CDR3aa: CASSLGGAPYNEQFF

v_gene: TRBV28
abundance: few
j_gene: TRBJ1-2
d_gene: .
CDR3nt: TGTGCCAGCTCCTCGGGGGTGGGCCTTGGCTACACCTTC
CDR3aa: CASSSGVGLGYTF

v_gene: TRBV6-5
abundance: .
j_gene: TRBJ1-4
d_gene: .
CDR3nt: TGTGCCAGCAGTTACTCGGGTCAGGTCAATGAAAAACTGTTTTTT
CDR3aa: CASSYSGQVNEKLFF

v_gene: TRBV18
abundance: .
j_gene: TRBJ2-7
d_gene: .
CDR3nt: TGTGCCACCGGATTGACGGGCCTGTCCTACGAGCAGTACTTC
CDR3aa: CATGLTGLSYEQYF

v_gene: TRBV29-1
abundance: .
j_gene: TRBJ2-7
d_gene: TRBD1
CDR3nt: TGCAGCGTGGGGACAGGGACCAACGAGCAGTACTTC
CDR3aa: CSVGTGTNEQYF

v_gene: TRBV25-1
abundance: .
j_gene: TRBJ2-7
d_gene: .
CDR3nt: TGTGCCAGCAGTCGATCGGGGGTGTACGAGCAGTACTTC
CDR3aa: CASSRSGVYEQYF

v_gene: TRBV19
abundance: .
j_gene: TRBJ1-2
d_gene: .
CDR3nt: TGTGCCACTCAATCGGCCAGGGGAAATTCTGGCTACACCTTC
CDR3aa: CATQSARGNSGYTF

v_gene: TRBV27
abundance: .
j_gene: TRBJ2-7
d_gene: TRBD1
CDR3nt: TGTGCCAGCAAGGGACAGGGCTACGAGCAGTACTTC
CDR3aa: CASKGQGYEQYF

v_gene: TRBV7-2
abundance: few
j_gene: TRBJ1-1
d_gene: .
CDR3nt: TGTGCCAGCAGCTTCGGGACCTCGAACACTGAAGCTTTCTTT
CDR3aa: CASSFGTSNTEAFF

v_gene: TRBV28
abundance: few
j_gene: TRBJ2-2
d_gene: .
CDR3nt: TGTGCCAGCGGCGGACGAGTTTACACCGGGGAGCTGTTTTTT
CDR3aa: CASGGRVYTGELFF

v_gene: TRBV29-1
abundance: .
j_gene: TRBJ1-3
d_gene: .
CDR3nt: TGCAGCGTTGACGCGGGCTCTGGAAACACCATATATTTT
CDR3aa: CSVDAGSGNTIYF

v_gene: TRBV18
abundance: .
j_gene: TRBJ2-3
d_gene: .
CDR3nt: TGTGCCAGCTCACGAGACAGGACAGATACGCAGTATTTT
CDR3aa: CASSRDRTDTQYF